One and the same sample provided the 7 T cell receptor beta chains below, sequenced in a study of shared clonotypes between healthy human individuals. Assay: immunoSEQ multiplex PCR; the TCRdb copy retains only in-frame clones and omits some. In the table there are fewer than 1.6 million clones, approximately 98.5% of which are singletons. Sequencing was carried out using naive CD4+ T cells sorted from blood. Subset: CD45RA+ positively selected. The receptor source for this set is a man aged 25 to 45 in good health.

With respect to this clone: Other DNA sequences from this sample encode an identical CDR3 as well. The chain recombines TRBV28 with TRBJ2-2; D uncertain. V lost 6 bases, J lost 1 base, and 6 bases lay in between. This CDR3 spans 13 amino acids. Germline values: CDR1 MDHEN, CDR2 SYDVKM. The CDR3 region has the DNA TGTGCCAGCAGGTCAGGGAACACCGGGGAGCTGTTTTTT. It encodes CASRSGNTGELFF.

On this clone itself: The sample has other DNA sequences that encode this CDR3 too. Here the CDR3 reads CASSTARGQPQHF. CDR3 DNA: TGTGCCAGTAGTACGGCGAGAGGTCAGCCCCAGCATTTT. The chain links TRBV19 to TRBJ1-5, with no clear D. Germline V gene data show CDR1 as LNHDA and CDR2 as SQIVND (reference sequence). V was trimmed by 4 bases and J by 6 bases, leaving 10 bases between them. This CDR3 has 13 residues.

The chain combines TRBV9 with TRBJ2-1; D tentatively fits TRBD1 or TRBD2 (5 bases each). This CDR3 has 15 amino acids. Germline V gene lookup returns CDR1 SGDLS and CDR2 YYNGEE. The germline V and J ends were trimmed by 2 bases and 8 bases, with 17 bases remaining between them. CDR3 DNA: TGTGCCAGCAGCGTGGGGGTAATGGGGACCTATGAGCAGTTCTTC. Encoded protein: CASSVGVMGTYEQFF.

The chain carries TRBV7-2 and TRBJ2-2, with 13 bases matching TRBD2. This CDR3 spans 16 amino acids. The V segment lost 5 bases and the J segment 7 bases; nucleotides outside the gene matches: 7. Germline V lookup: CDR1 SGHTA, CDR2 FQGNSA. CDR3 protein: CASSDRGLAGIGELFF. CDR3 bases: TGTGCCAGCAGCGACAGGGGACTAGCGGGAATCGGGGAGCTGTTTTTT. Variable domain in full (rest from reference TRBV7-2 and TRBJ2-2): GAGVSQSPSNKVTEKGKDVELRCDPISGHTALYWYRQSLGQGLEFLIYFQGNSAPDKSGLPSDRFSAERTGGSVSTLTIQRTQQEDSAVYLCASSDRGLAGIGELFFGEGSRLTVL.

This rearrangement joins TRBV28 to TRBJ1-2, with a possible D match to TRBD1 (5 bases). This CDR3 has 14 amino acids. V gave up 5 bases and J gave up 7 bases, with 17 bases separating them. Germline CDR1 is MDHEN and CDR2 is SYDVKM. The CDR3 protein is CASSPESTAGGYTF. The DNA of the CDR3 is TGTGCCAGCAGTCCGGAGTCGACAGCAGGTGGCTACACCTTC.

The chain links TRBV10-3 to TRBJ1-5; D not resolved. The V end was cut by 2 bases, the J end by 2 bases, with 10 bases between. The length of the CDR3 is 15 residues. The V gene's germline CDR1 is ENHRY and CDR2 SYGVKD. The CDR3 bases are TGTGCCATCAGTGAGGGGAGAGGAGGCAATCAGCCCCAGCATTTT. Amino acids: CAISEGRGGNQPQHF.

This chain links TRBV7-6 with TRBJ2-7; 8 bases are shared with TRBD1. The CDR3 covers 16 residues. The germline CDR1 and CDR2 sequences are SGHVS and FNYEAQ. V trimming: 3 bases; J trimming: 0 bases; junction bases outside the gene matches: 7. CDR3 bases: TGTGCCAGCAGCTTGGGGCTGGGACAGGTCTCCTACGAGCAGTACTTC. Translated: CASSLGLGQVSYEQYF.